The 10 T cell receptor beta chains reported below all come from one sample, sequenced in a study of T cells in Graves' hyperthyroidism and ophthalmopathy. Amplification targeted TCR beta CDR3 regions from RNA transcripts. RT-PCR in the first round (using the HTBI primer set) targeted the TCR CDR3. TCRdb independently ran MiXCR on the multiplex PCR reads; one entry per CDR3 protein. The repertoire consists of some 490,000 distinct CDR3 sequences, with under 25% occurring once and the leading ten covering about half. Sequencing used blood. The source is a woman in her seventies with Graves' ophthalmopathy.

This clonotype was counted ten times or more. This chain links TRBV5-1 with TRBJ2-3; the D gene could be TRBD1 or TRBD2 (7 bases each). The CDR3 extends over 16 amino acids. V lost 4 bases and J lost 2, with 17 bases in between. Germline CDR1 reads SGHRS; CDR2 reads YFSETQ. The CDR3 loop reads CASSPDQGGPTDTQYF. The CDR3 nucleotides read TGCGCCAGCAGCCCCGACCAGGGGGGGCCCACAGATACGCAGTATTTT.

This chain uses TRBV18 with TRBJ2-1, with 7 bases identical to TRBD2. The CDR3 sequence is 15 residues long. The germline V gene has CDR1 KGHSH and CDR2 LQKENI. V gave up 0 bases and J gave up 4 bases; unmatched junction bases: 3. This CDR3 reads CASSPPPSGYNEQFF. Here the CDR3 DNA reads TGTGCCAGCTCACCACCTCCTAGCGGATACAATGAGCAGTTCTTC.

This rearrangement joins TRBV5-5 to TRBJ2-7, with 10 bases aligning to TRBD2. Unmatched junction bases numbered 10, after V lost 1 base and J lost 0 bases. The CDR3 loop spans 18 amino acids. CDR1 and CDR2 from the germline V gene are SGHKS and YYEKEE (reference sequence). CDR3 sequence: CASSLSPSGSRSSYEQYF. As DNA, the CDR3 is TGTGCCAGCAGCTTGTCTCCTAGCGGGAGTAGAAGCTCCTACGAGCAGTACTTC.

This clonotype was observed a few times. V gene TRBV5-8 combines with J gene TRBJ2-5, with TRBD2 identical over 8 bases. The CDR3 covers 15 residues. The germline V gene encodes CDR1 SGHTS and CDR2 YDEGEE. V gave up 4 bases and J gave up 2 bases; unmatched junction bases: 7. Here the CDR3 DNA reads TGTGCCAGCAGCGTAGCAGGCGGGAGGCAAGAGACCCAGTACTTC. It encodes CASSVAGGRQETQYF.

Only a few counts were recorded for this clonotype. This chain joins TRBV20-1 and TRBJ2-7; the D is unclear. With 0 bases removed from V and 0 bases from J, the gap between germline ends came to 9 bases. The length of the CDR3 is 14 residues. CDR1 and CDR2 from the germline V gene are DFQATT and SNEGSKA (reference sequence). This CDR3 reads CSARDSSSSYEQYF. CDR3 nucleotide sequence: TGCAGTGCTAGAGATTCTTCGAGCTCCTACGAGCAGTACTTC.

This clonotype was detected once. The V and J genes are TRBV24-1 and TRBJ2-5; unclear D gene. V was pared by 4 bases and J by 5 bases, with 7 bases between. The CDR3 loop spans 12 amino acids. CDR1 and CDR2 from the germline V gene are KGHDR and SFDVKD. The CDR3 sequence: CATSDSPETQYF. The DNA for the CDR3 is TGTGCCACCAGTGACTCCCCTGAGACCCAGTACTTC.

This clonotype was seen many times. The chain has TRBV7-2 and TRBJ1-1; D is unresolved. Germline V gene sequence: CDR1 SGHTA, CDR2 FQGNSA. The CDR3 is 15 amino acids. V was clipped by 0 bases and J by 1 base, with 9 bases between them. CDR3 loop: CASSLAPGSNTEAFF. The CDR3 nucleotides read TGTGCCAGCAGCTTAGCGCCGGGGTCGAACACTGAAGCTTTCTTT.

This clonotype was seen only a few times. V usage is TRBV20-1 and J usage is TRBJ2-2; 12 nucleotides agree with TRBD1. With 6 bases clipped from V and 7 bases from J, the junction kept 6 bases outside the gene matches. The germline V gene has CDR1 DFQATT and CDR2 SNEGSKA (reference sequence). CDR3 length: 14 residues. The DNA for the CDR3 is TGCAGTGCAAAGGGACAGGGGGCAAGCGGGGAGCTGTTTTTT. Its translation is CSAKGQGASGELFF.

The CDR3 DNA sequence: TGTGCCAGCAGCTTAGGGGCAGCCCTTACCTACGAGCAGTACTTC. It specifies CASSLGAALTYEQYF. The rearrangement joins TRBV7-9 to TRBJ2-7; no clear D gene. The V and J ends lost 1 base and 2 bases respectively, with 12 bases between them. CDR1 and CDR2 from the germline V gene are SEHNR and FQNEAQ (reference sequence). The CDR3 loop spans 15 amino acids.

This clonotype was seen many times. The chain is built from TRBV11-2 and TRBJ1-2, with D unclear. The germline gives CDR1 SGHAT, CDR2 FQNNGV. V gave up 5 bases and J gave up 3 bases, with 7 bases separating them. This CDR3 has 12 amino acids. CDR3: CASSPGHYGYTF. The CDR3 DNA follows: TGTGCCAGCAGCCCCGGACACTATGGCTACACCTTC. Full variable domain (outside the CDR3, taken from reference TRBV11-2 and TRBJ1-2): EAGVAQSPRYKIIEKRQSVAFWCNPISGHATLYWYQQILGQGPKLLIQFQNNGVVDDSQLPKDRFSAERLKGVDSTLKIQPAKLEDSAVYLCASSPGHYGYTFGSGTRLTVV.